A selection of T cell receptor beta chains follows, all from one sample in a study of T cells in Graves' hyperthyroidism and ophthalmopathy. One entry per CDR3 protein, called by TCRdb with MiXCR from the multiplex PCR reads. The sample has over 700,000 distinct CDR3 sequences, more than 30% seen once. Sequencing was performed on blood. These receptors were collected from a man between 18 and 35 years old with Graves' hyperthyroidism. CDR3s include the opening cysteine and the closing phenylalanine or tryptophan. The order of the fields is CDR3 length, clone size, D gene, J gene, V gene, CDR3 protein, CDR3 DNA. D genes are given only for firm matches. Only some rows state a clone size, as once, few, many or a class for expanded clones.

>11|many|NA|TRBJ2-2|TRBV7-9
CASSNTGELFF
TGTGCCAGCTCGAACACCGGGGAGCTGTTTTTT
>17|many|TRBD1|TRBJ1-6|TRBV2
CASSEGQGIIRGSPLHF
TGTGCCAGCAGTGAAGGACAGGGGATTATTCGGGGTTCACCCCTCCACTTT
>15|few|NA|TRBJ1-2|TRBV6-5
CASSYLGRARYGYTF
TGTGCCAGCAGTTATCTAGGGAGGGCGCGCTATGGCTACACCTTC
>12|NA|NA|TRBJ1-6|TRBV7-9
CASSPQTEPLHF
TGTGCCAGCAGCCCACAGACAGAACCCCTCCACTTT
>14|few|TRBD1|TRBJ2-7|TRBV20-1
CSANDRGSVGEQYF
TGCAGTGCCAACGACAGGGGGTCAGTGGGCGAGCAGTACTTC
>13|NA|NA|TRBJ1-5|TRBV19
CASSIGVPGPQHF
TGTGCCAGTAGTATTGGGGTGCCGGGGCCCCAGCATTTT
>14|few|NA|TRBJ2-7|TRBV11-2
CASSLELNRYEQYF
TGTGCCAGCAGCTTAGAATTAAACCGCTACGAGCAGTACTTC
>17|NA|NA|TRBJ1-5|TRBV12-3/TRBV12-4
CASSPLPWPAADQPQHF
TGTGCCAGCAGTCCTCTCCCGTGGCCCGCCGCCGATCAGCCCCAGCATTTT
>15|NA|NA|TRBJ1-6|TRBV4-3
CASSHAGAGNSPLHF
TGCGCCAGCAGCCATGCAGGGGCGGGTAATTCACCCCTCCACTTT
>14|many|TRBD2|TRBJ2-2|TRBV10-2
CAARLAGNTGELFF
TGCGCCGCACGACTAGCGGGGAACACCGGGGAGCTGTTTTTT
>12|few|TRBD1|TRBJ2-7|TRBV7-8
CASSHSQGEQYF
TGTGCCAGCAGCCACTCACAGGGGGAGCAGTACTTC
>14|many|TRBD1|TRBJ1-1|TRBV5-1
CASSLSGQGSEAFF
TGCGCCAGCAGCTTATCAGGACAGGGTTCCGAAGCTTTCTTT
>15|once|NA|TRBJ1-2|TRBV7-6
CASSCIGEEGYGYTF
TGTGCCAGCAGCTGCATTGGAGAGGAGGGCTATGGCTACACCTTC
>15|many|TRBD1|TRBJ2-7|TRBV15
CATSRGGQGTHEQYF
TGTGCCACCAGCAGAGGAGGACAGGGAACTCACGAGCAGTACTTC
>17|many|TRBD1|TRBJ1-4|TRBV5-5
CASSHFPGQLRDGKLFF
TGTGCCAGCAGCCATTTTCCGGGACAGCTAAGAGATGGAAAACTGTTTTTT
>11|NA|NA|TRBJ2-6|TRBV29-1
CSVAQANVLTF
TGCAGCGTTGCTCAGGCCAACGTCCTGACTTTC
>16|NA|TRBD2|TRBJ2-7|TRBV7-6
CASSSGLADSSYEQYF
TGTGCCAGCAGCTCGGGACTAGCGGATAGCTCCTACGAGCAGTACTTC
>15|NA|TRBD1|TRBJ2-7|TRBV30
CAWSEGQGLRYEQYF
TGTGCCTGGAGTGAAGGACAGGGCCTACGCTACGAGCAGTACTTC
>13|NA|NA|TRBJ2-1|TRBV6-2/TRBV6-3
CASRWGSYNEQFF
TGTGCCAGCAGGTGGGGATCCTACAATGAGCAGTTCTTC
>14|NA|NA|TRBJ1-1|TRBV9
CASSVGRRGTEAFF
TGTGCCAGCAGCGTAGGACGGAGGGGTACTGAAGCTTTCTTT
>16|NA|TRBD1|TRBJ1-5|TRBV13
CASSYGNRGNNQPQHF
TGTGCCAGCAGCTACGGGAACAGGGGAAACAATCAGCCCCAGCATTTT